This entry describes one TCR beta chain. This CDR3 has 14 residues. The trim removed 3 bases at V and 6 bases at J, leaving 3 bases unmatched. Germline values: CDR1 LGHDT, CDR2 YNNKEL (reference sequence). The data derive from a study of blood T cell repertoires in COVID-19. Across the whole study: Acute-phase and convalescent COVID-19 samples originated in the United States, Italy and Spain. PBMCs, B-cell-depleted T cells, or T cells were the source of the cDNA or gDNA that made up the material.

As originally analysed: Scientists estimated how many nucleated cells there were by amplifying reference gene primers. Sequenced by immunoSEQ multiplex PCR; TCRdb stores in-frame clones only, minus some. D and trimming were read from the DNA, whereas the V and J calls and clone size are those reported in that table. The table has some 85,000 clones, approximately 80% seen once. The chain carries TRBV3-1 (or the pseudogene TRBV3-2) and TRBJ2-2, with TRBD2 identical over 8 bases. What was sequenced was peripheral blood. This clonotype was sampled from a woman older than 75 with acute or convalescent COVID-19. The CDR3 loop reads CASSQSGGAGELFF. CDR3 DNA sequence: TGTGCCAGCAGCCAGTCCGGGGGGGCCGGGGAGCTGTTTTTT.